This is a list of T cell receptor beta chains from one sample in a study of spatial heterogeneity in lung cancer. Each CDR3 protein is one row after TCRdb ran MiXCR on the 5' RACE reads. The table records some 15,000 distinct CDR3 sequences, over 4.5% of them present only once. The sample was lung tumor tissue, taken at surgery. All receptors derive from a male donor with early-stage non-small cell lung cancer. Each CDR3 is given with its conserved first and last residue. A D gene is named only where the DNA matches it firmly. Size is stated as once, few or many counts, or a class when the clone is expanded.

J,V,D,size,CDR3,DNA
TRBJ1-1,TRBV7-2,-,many,CASSLMAAMNTEAFF,TGTGCCAGCAGCTTAATGGCAGCAATGAACACTGAAGCTTTCTTT
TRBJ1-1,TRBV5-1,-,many,CASRGLMNTEAFF,TGCGCCAGCAGAGGACTCATGAACACTGAAGCTTTCTTT
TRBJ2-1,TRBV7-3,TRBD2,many,CASSLQSLAEYNEQFF,TGTGCCAGCAGCTTACAGTCCCTAGCGGAATACAATGAGCAGTTCTTC
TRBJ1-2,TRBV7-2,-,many,CASSPLFGRAPQVGGYTF,TGTGCCAGCAGCCCCCTGTTCGGCAGGGCCCCTCAAGTCGGAGGCTACACCTTC
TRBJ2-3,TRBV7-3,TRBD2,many,CASSSLAGGGPDTQYF,TGTGCCAGCAGCTCCCTAGCGGGAGGGGGGCCAGATACGCAGTATTTT
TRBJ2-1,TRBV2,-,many,CASMSENEQFF,TGTGCCAGCATGTCGGAAAATGAGCAGTTCTTC
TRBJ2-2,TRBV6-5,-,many,CASSYSIWGQNTGELFF,TGTGCCAGCAGTTACTCGATTTGGGGACAGAACACCGGGGAGCTGTTTTTT
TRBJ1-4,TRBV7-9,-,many,CASSFDEKLFF,TGTGCCAGCAGCTTCGATGAAAAACTGTTTTTT
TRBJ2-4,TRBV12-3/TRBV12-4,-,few,CASRPPSGAAKNIQYF,TGTGCCAGCAGACCGCCCTCCGGGGCCGCCAAAAACATTCAGTACTTC
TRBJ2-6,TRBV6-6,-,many,CASSPPRSGANVLTF,TGTGCCAGCAGCCCCCCCCGTTCTGGGGCCAACGTCCTGACTTTC
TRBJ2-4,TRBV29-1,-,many,CSVAGPAKNIQYF,TGCAGCGTCGCCGGGCCAGCCAAAAACATTCAGTACTTC
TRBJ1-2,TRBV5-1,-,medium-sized,CASSFSVYYGYTF,TGCGCCAGCAGCTTTTCGGTCTACTATGGCTACACCTTC
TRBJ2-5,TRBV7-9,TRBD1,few,CASSYQTGGETQYF,TGTGCCAGCAGCTACCAGACAGGGGGAGAGACCCAGTACTTC
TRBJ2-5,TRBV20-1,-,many,CSASRGIGLQETQYF,TGCAGTGCTAGCCGAGGCATTGGGCTACAGGAGACCCAGTACTTC
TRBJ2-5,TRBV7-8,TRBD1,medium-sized,CASSFETGLGETQYF,TGTGCCAGCAGCTTTGAGACAGGGTTGGGAGAGACCCAGTACTTC
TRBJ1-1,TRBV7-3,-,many,CASSPTPEGTEAFF,TGTGCCAGCAGCCCGACCCCCGAAGGCACTGAAGCTTTCTTT
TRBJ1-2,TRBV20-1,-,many,CSASPTGGYGYTF,TGCAGTGCTAGCCCCACGGGGGGCTATGGCTACACCTTC
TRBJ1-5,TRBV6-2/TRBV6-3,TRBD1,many,CASSSGTGGYKPQHF,TGTGCCAGCAGTTCCGGGACAGGGGGTTATAAGCCCCAGCATTTT
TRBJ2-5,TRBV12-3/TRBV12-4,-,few,CASSLGGAVPETQYF,TGTGCCAGCAGTTTAGGGGGGGCGGTTCCGGAGACCCAGTACTTC
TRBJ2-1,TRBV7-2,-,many,CASSLAQSSYNEQFF,TGTGCCAGCAGCTTAGCTCAGAGCTCCTACAATGAGCAGTTCTTC
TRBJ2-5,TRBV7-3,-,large,CASSLTGGRETQYF,TGTGCCAGCAGCTTAACCGGGGGCAGAGAGACCCAGTACTTC
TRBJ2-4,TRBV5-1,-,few,CASSLAEGIGENIQYF,TGCGCCAGCAGCTTGGCCGAAGGGATAGGGGAAAACATTCAGTACTTC
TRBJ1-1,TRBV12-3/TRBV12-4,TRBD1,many,CASRRQGNTEAFF,TGTGCCAGCAGACGACAGGGAAACACTGAAGCTTTCTTT
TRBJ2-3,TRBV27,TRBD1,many,CASSLTPPGQGVPDTQYF,TGTGCCAGCAGTTTAACCCCCCCGGGACAGGGGGTTCCAGATACGCAGTATTTT
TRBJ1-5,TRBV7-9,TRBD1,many,CASSYSGTGGNQPQHF,TGTGCCAGCAGCTACTCCGGGACAGGCGGCAATCAGCCCCAGCATTTT
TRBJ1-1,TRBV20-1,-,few,CSARDPQVTEAFF,TGCAGTGCTAGAGACCCCCAAGTGACTGAAGCTTTCTTT
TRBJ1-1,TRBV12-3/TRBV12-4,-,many,CASSLQRNTEAFF,TGTGCCAGCAGTCTTCAGAGGAACACTGAAGCTTTCTTT
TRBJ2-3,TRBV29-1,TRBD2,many,CSVVFGAETMTSGSRSRTDTQYF,TGCAGCGTCGTCTTTGGGGCAGAAACGATGACTAGCGGGAGTCGTTCCCGCACAGATACGCAGTATTTT
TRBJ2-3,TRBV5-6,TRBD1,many,CASSLGDRGQSDTQYF,TGTGCCAGCAGCTTGGGGGACAGGGGGCAATCAGATACGCAGTATTTT
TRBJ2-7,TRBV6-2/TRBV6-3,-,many,CAGSSGSSYEQYF,TGTGCCGGATCCTCTGGCAGCTCCTACGAGCAGTACTTC